This T cell receptor (beta chain) was profiled in a study of blood T cell repertoires in COVID-19. Study-wide context: Samples came from the United States, Italy and Spain, spanning acute and convalescent COVID-19. PBMCs, B-cell-depleted T cells, or T cells were the source of the cDNA or gDNA that made up the material.

Original data processing: Amplifying reference gene primers gave estimates of nucleated cell counts. Profiling relied on immunoSEQ multiplex PCR, and the TCRdb table lists in-frame clones only, not all of them. The D gene and trimming were derived from the DNA, and the V and J assignments and clone size from that table. The profile shows 130,000 to 150,000 clones, almost 90% of them singletons. Trimming left V 4 bases short and J 6 bases short, with 10 bases between. The CDR3 consists of 13 residues. V gene TRBV12-3 or TRBV12-4 combines with J gene TRBJ1-5, with D uncertain. Material for sequencing was peripheral blood. This clonotype was obtained from a human donor in a cohort sampled during active COVID-19. The DNA of the CDR3 is TGTGCCAGCAGTTACGGGGAGGGTCAGCCCCAGCATTTT. It specifies CASSYGEGQPQHF.